This TCR beta chain was retrieved from a study of T cell repertoires in cytomegalovirus infection. Background on the study: Recently identified HLA-C-restricted and well-studied HLA-B-restricted CMV epitopes were used. Signatures in public TCR beta sequences pointed to both CMV infection and matching HLA type.

TCRdb called the reads again in MiXCR, with one record for every CDR3 protein. The table records about 570,000 distinct CDR3 sequences, almost 40% of them present only once. On this clonotype: Its antigen is not known.

Study-wide points: CMV-specific HLA-C-restricted TCR beta clonotypes dominated the ex vivo response. Cumulative frequency of public TCR beta families picked out carriers of CMV plus the relevant HLA.

The sequences come from cultured PBMCs, collected from culture after CMV antigen stimulation. The TCR sequence derives from a human donor in good health (CMV status not recorded). Some clones in this sample may be carry-over from other donors' samples.

The CDR3 coding sequence is TGCGCCAGCAGCCAAGTTCGCAGTCCAGATACGCAGTATTTT. This gives the protein CASSQVRSPDTQYF. The V gene is TRBV4-1, the J gene TRBJ2-3; no clear D gene. Germline loops: CDR1 MGHRA, CDR2 YSYEKL. The CDR3 has 14 amino acids. Trimming left V 1 base short and J 4 bases short, with 9 bases between.